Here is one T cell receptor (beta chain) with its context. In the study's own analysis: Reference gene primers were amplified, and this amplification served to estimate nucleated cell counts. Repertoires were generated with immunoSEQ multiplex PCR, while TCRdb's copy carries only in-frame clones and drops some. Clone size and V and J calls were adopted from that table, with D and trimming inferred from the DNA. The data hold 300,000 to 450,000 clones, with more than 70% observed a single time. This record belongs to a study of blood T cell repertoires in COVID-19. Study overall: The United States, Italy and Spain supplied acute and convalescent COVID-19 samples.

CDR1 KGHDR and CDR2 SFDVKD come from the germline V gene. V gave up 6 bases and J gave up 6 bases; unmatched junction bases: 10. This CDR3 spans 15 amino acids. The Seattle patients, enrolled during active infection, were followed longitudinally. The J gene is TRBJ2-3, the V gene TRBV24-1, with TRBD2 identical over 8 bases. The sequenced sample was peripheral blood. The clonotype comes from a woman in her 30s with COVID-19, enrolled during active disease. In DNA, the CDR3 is TGTGCCACCAGTCCAGCGGGAGTGAGTAGGGATACGCAGTATTTT. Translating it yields CATSPAGVSRDTQYF.